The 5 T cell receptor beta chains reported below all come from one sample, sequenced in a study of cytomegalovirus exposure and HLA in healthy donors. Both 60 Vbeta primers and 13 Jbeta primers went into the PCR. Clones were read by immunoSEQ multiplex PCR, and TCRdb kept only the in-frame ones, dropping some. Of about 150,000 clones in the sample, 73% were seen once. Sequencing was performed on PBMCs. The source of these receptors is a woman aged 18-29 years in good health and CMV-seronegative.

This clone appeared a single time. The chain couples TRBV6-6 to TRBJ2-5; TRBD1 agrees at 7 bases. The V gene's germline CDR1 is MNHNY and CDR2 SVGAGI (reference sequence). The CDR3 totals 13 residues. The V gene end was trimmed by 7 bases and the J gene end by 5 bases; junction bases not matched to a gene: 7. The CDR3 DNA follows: TGTGCCAGCACAGAACAGGGGATGGAGACCCAGTACTTC. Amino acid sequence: CASTEQGMETQYF.

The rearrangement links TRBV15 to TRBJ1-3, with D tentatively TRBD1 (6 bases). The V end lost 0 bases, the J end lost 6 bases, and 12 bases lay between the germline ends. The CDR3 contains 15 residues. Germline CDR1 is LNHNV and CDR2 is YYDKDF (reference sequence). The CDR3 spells CATSREETGKNTIYF. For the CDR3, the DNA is TGTGCCACCAGCAGAGAGGAAACAGGGAAAAACACCATATATTTT.

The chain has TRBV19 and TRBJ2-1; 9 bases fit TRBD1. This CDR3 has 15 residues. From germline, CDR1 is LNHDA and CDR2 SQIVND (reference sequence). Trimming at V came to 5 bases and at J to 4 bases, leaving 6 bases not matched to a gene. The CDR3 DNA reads TGTGCCAGTAGTCTAGGACAGGGGCCATACAATGAGCAGTTCTTC. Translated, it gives CASSLGQGPYNEQFF.

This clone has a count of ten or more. In DNA form, the CDR3 reads TGTGCCTCCGGGTACGAGACCCAGTACTTC. Translating it yields CASGYETQYF. The J gene is TRBJ2-5, the V gene TRBV25-1; D call uncertain. V was pared by 11 bases and J by 5 bases, with 9 bases between. The CDR3 loop spans 10 amino acids. The germline CDR1 and CDR2 sequences are MGHDK and SYGVNS.

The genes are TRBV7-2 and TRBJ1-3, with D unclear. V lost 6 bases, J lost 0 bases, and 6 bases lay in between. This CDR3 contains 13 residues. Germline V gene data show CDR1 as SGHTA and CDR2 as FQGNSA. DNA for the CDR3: TGTGCCAGCAGTTACAGCTCTGGAAACACCATATATTTT. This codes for CASSYSSGNTIYF.